The 32 T cell receptor beta chains reported below all come from one sample, sequenced in a study of CD8+ T cells in alopecia areata. RNA was extracted and reverse transcribed into cDNA as the sequencing template. The repertoire was sequenced with immunoSEQ multiplex PCR; TCRdb's copy has only in-frame clones and lacks some. The table records about 280,000 clones, 58% of them present only once. As to treatment: oral pan-JAK inhibitor, 5-10 mg twice daily. Sequencing used CD4+ T cells sorted from blood, obtained at week 24, from a patient treated with tofacitinib. These receptors all stem from a human donor with alopecia areata.

The chain links TRBV5-8 to TRBJ2-7; D remains ambiguous. V dropped 1 base and J dropped 0 bases, with 14 bases sitting between them. Germline V lookup: CDR1 SGHTS, CDR2 YDEGEE. This CDR3 has 16 residues. In DNA, the CDR3 is TGTGCCAGCAGCTTGCCCGTAGAGATAAGCTCCTACGAGCAGTACTTC. Protein product: CASSLPVEISSYEQYF.

The chain joins TRBV5-1 to TRBJ2-7; either TRBD1 or TRBD2 may supply D (5 bases each). Trimming pared 3 bases from V and 4 bases from J, leaving 11 bases between. The CDR3 sequence is 13 residues long. Germline CDR1 reads SGHRS; CDR2 reads YFSETQ. In DNA, the CDR3 is TGCGCCAGCAGCTGGGACGGACAATACGAGCAGTACTTC. Protein product: CASSWDGQYEQYF.

With respect to this clone: A much larger clonotype is one base distant, so this may be a read error. The chain recombines TRBV5-4 with TRBJ2-1; D gene unclear. Germline CDR1 and CDR2: SGHNT and YYREEE (reference sequence). Trimming stripped 4 bases from V and 5 bases from J, with 4 bases between. The CDR3 covers 11 residues. The DNA for the CDR3 is TGTGCCAGCAGCGTAGACAATGAGCAGTTCTTC. Its translation is CASSVDNEQFF.

The chain joins TRBV30 to TRBJ1-1; D remains unclear. The V gene lost 2 bases and the J gene lost 3 bases, with 10 bases spanning the gap. The CDR3 covers 13 residues. In germline, CDR1 is GTSNPN, CDR2 SVGIG (reference sequence). The CDR3 DNA reads TGTGCCTGGAGTAGTGGCCAGTACACTGAAGCTTTCTTT. This encodes CAWSSGQYTEAFF.

This clone showed up many times. This chain uses TRBV2 with TRBJ2-7, with 9 bases identical to TRBD1. The V gene end was trimmed by 4 bases and the J gene end by 3 bases; junction bases not matched to a gene: 4. Germline V gives CDR1 SNHLY, CDR2 FYNNEI. This CDR3 is built from 14 residues. This chain's CDR3 is CASSGGTGSYEQYF. The DNA of the CDR3 is TGTGCCAGCAGTGGGGGGACAGGGAGCTACGAGCAGTACTTC.

The V and J genes are TRBV14 and TRBJ2-1; D not certain. CDR3 size: 14 residues. CDR1 is SGHDN and CDR2 is FVKESK in the germline V gene. V was pared by 1 base and J by 4 bases, with 8 bases between. The chain's CDR3 is CASSQGSGYNEQFF. CDR3 coding DNA: TGTGCCAGCAGCCAAGGGTCCGGATACAATGAGCAGTTCTTC.

The V and J genes are TRBV2 and TRBJ1-2, with 7 bases fitting TRBD1. This CDR3 spans 14 amino acids. Losses at the gene ends were 6 bases for V and 1 base for J; bases not matched to a gene: 5. Germline-derived CDR1 and CDR2 are SNHLY and FYNNEI. DNA of the CDR3: TGTGCCAGCAGAGCGGGACAGCTTAACTATGGCTACACCTTC. This translates into CASRAGQLNYGYTF.

The CDR3 region has the DNA TGTGCCAGCAGCTTAGATCAGGGAGGGGATCAGCCCCAGCATTTT. Its translation: CASSLDQGGDQPQHF. The gene calls are TRBV7-2 and TRBJ1-5; D is perhaps TRBD1 (5 bases). V lost 1 base and J lost 5, with 12 bases in between. The CDR3 totals 15 residues. Germline lookup yields CDR1 SGHTA and CDR2 FQGNSA.

The chain couples TRBV5-6 to TRBJ1-5; tentatively, D is TRBD1 (6 bases). The CDR3 consists of 13 residues. Trimming left V 0 bases short and J 5 bases short, with 6 bases between. CDR1 is SGHDT and CDR2 is YYEEEE in the germline V gene. The CDR3: CASSLGGHQPQHF. Written as DNA, the CDR3 is TGTGCCAGCAGCTTGGGGGGGCATCAGCCCCAGCATTTT.

The genes are TRBV5-5 and TRBJ2-7; D is possibly TRBD1 or TRBD2 (7 bases each). The CDR3 has 16 amino acids. Germline V gene lookup returns CDR1 SGHKS and CDR2 YYEKEE (reference sequence). Trimming cost V 4 bases and J 3 bases, with 20 bases left between them. CDR3 in amino acids: CASSPSGTAFFYEQYF. The CDR3 DNA is TGTGCCAGCAGCCCAAGCGGGACAGCCTTTTTCTACGAGCAGTACTTC. The full variable domain, rest sourced from reference TRBV5-5 and TRBJ2-7, is DAGVTQSPTHLIKTRGQQVTLRCSPISGHKSVSWYQQVLGQGPQFIFQYYEKEERGRGNFPDRFSARQFPNYSSELNVNALLLGDSALYLCASSPSGTAFFYEQYFGPGTRLTVT.

The chain's CDR3 is CAWSVLSGNEKLFF. CDR3 sequence (DNA): TGTGCCTGGAGTGTATTATCGGGGAATGAAAAACTGTTTTTT. The J gene is TRBJ1-4, the V gene TRBV30, with D unclear. V was clipped by 0 bases and J by 5 bases, with 10 bases between them. The CDR3 loop spans 14 amino acids. The germline CDR1 and CDR2 sequences are GTSNPN and SVGIG (reference sequence).

CDR3 sequence reads: CSFGVTNEQFF. The CDR3 DNA is TGCAGCTTTGGGGTTACCAATGAGCAGTTCTTC. The rearrangement links TRBV29-1 to TRBJ2-1; D not resolved. V lost 8 bases, J lost 6 bases, and 11 bases lay in between. This CDR3 region has 11 residues. Germline-derived CDR1 and CDR2 are SQVTM and ANQGSEA.

The chain has TRBV7-9 and TRBJ2-7; D may correspond to TRBD1 or TRBD2 (5 bases each). The CDR3 totals 15 residues. Trimming left V 1 base short and J 3 bases short, with 13 bases between. Germline V gives CDR1 SEHNR, CDR2 FQNEAQ (reference sequence). The CDR3 sequence is CASSLGAGGGYEQYF. The DNA of the CDR3 is TGTGCCAGCAGCTTAGGGGCAGGTGGGGGCTACGAGCAGTACTTC.

The rearrangement uses TRBV11-2 and TRBJ2-5; 7 bases match TRBD2. Germline CDR1 reads SGHAT; CDR2 reads FQNNGV. This CDR3 is built from 17 residues. V was clipped by 0 bases and J by 4 bases; unmatched bases: 11. The CDR3 loop is CASSLDRSGALRETQYF. The CDR3 bases are TGTGCCAGCAGCTTAGATAGGAGCGGGGCCCTCCGAGAGACCCAGTACTTC.

The V and J genes are TRBV29-1 and TRBJ2-3; D call uncertain. The CDR3 runs to 13 residues. The V end was cut by 5 bases, the J end by 1 base, with 10 bases between. Germline CDR1 reads SQVTM; CDR2 reads ANQGSEA. The CDR3, as DNA: TGCAGCGTTTCAGAAGGAGGCACAGATACGCAGTATTTT. Its translation: CSVSEGGTDTQYF.

The chain has TRBV23-1 and TRBJ1-5; TRBD1 is a possible D gene (6 bases). TRBV23-1 is an open reading frame, and its role is uncertain. The CDR3 contains 17 residues. Between the trimmed V and J ends, which lost 6 bases and 2 bases, there was a span of 20 bases. CDR3 region: CASSRLGREGGNQPQHF. The CDR3 DNA follows: TGCGCCAGCAGCCGGCTCGGGAGGGAGGGGGGCAATCAGCCCCAGCATTTT.

The CDR3 loop reads CASSADRWRAEAFF. The CDR3 DNA follows: TGTGCCAGCAGCGCTGACAGGTGGAGGGCTGAAGCTTTCTTT. The chain joins TRBV9 to TRBJ1-1, with a tentative D call TRBD1 (6 bases). V lost 3 bases and J lost 6, with 15 bases in between. Germline V gene data show CDR1 as SGDLS and CDR2 as YYNGEE. The CDR3 has 14 residues.

CDR3 region: CSVDPENTGELFF. The CDR3 nucleotides are TGCAGCGTTGACCCGGAGAACACCGGGGAGCTGTTTTTT. This chain joins TRBV29-1 and TRBJ2-2; D is unresolved. CDR3 length: 13 amino acids. In germline, CDR1 is SQVTM, CDR2 ANQGSEA. V was pared by 3 bases and J by 1 base, with 6 bases between.

This clone was seen a handful of times. The V gene is TRBV29-1, the J gene TRBJ1-2, with TRBD1 matching 8 bases. Germline CDR1 reads SQVTM; CDR2 reads ANQGSEA. The CDR3 is 12 residues long. V was clipped by 8 bases and J by 5 bases; unmatched bases: 7. For the CDR3, the DNA is TGCAGCTTACGACAGGGGAGGTATGGCTACACCTTC. Translation gives CSLRQGRYGYTF.

This chain links TRBV20-1 with TRBJ2-5; unclear D gene. The V end lost 5 bases, the J end lost 13 bases, and 8 bases lay between the germline ends. The V gene's germline CDR1 is DFQATT and CDR2 SNEGSKA (reference sequence). The CDR3 sequence is 8 residues long. The chain's CDR3 is CSAGPGYF. DNA of the CDR3: TGCAGTGCTGGTCCAGGGTACTTC.

This clone was detected only a few times. The chain uses TRBV7-3 and TRBJ1-6; tentatively, D is TRBD1 (6 bases). Trimming stripped 2 bases from V and 10 bases from J, with 12 bases between. Germline V gene lookup returns CDR1 SGHTA and CDR2 FQGTGA. This CDR3 region has 14 residues. CDR3 protein: CASSLGGGRSPLHF. The CDR3 nucleotides read TGTGCCAGCAGCTTAGGTGGGGGCAGGTCACCCCTCCACTTT. The variable domain in full, completed from reference TRBV7-3 and TRBJ1-6, reads GAGVSQTPSNKVTEKGKYVELRCDPISGHTALYWYRQSLGQGPEFLIYFQGTGAADDSGLPNDRFFAVRPEGSVSTLKIQRTERGDSAVYLCASSLGGGRSPLHFGNGTRLTVT.

The chain recombines TRBV6-1 with TRBJ2-2; 7 nucleotides line up with TRBD2. Per germline, CDR1 MNHNS and CDR2 SASEGT. This CDR3 contains 17 residues. V shed 3 bases and J 0 bases; nucleotides not matched to a gene: 7. CDR3 sequence reads: CASSEGQGGPNTGELFF. The CDR3 coding sequence is TGTGCCAGCAGTGAGGGTCAGGGAGGGCCGAACACCGGGGAGCTGTTTTTT.

The chain recombines TRBV2 with TRBJ1-1; D is possibly TRBD1 (5 bases). Between the trimmed V and J ends, which lost 4 bases and 5 bases, there was a span of 11 bases. Germline V gene sequence: CDR1 SNHLY, CDR2 FYNNEI. The length of the CDR3 is 13 residues. CDR3 sequence: CASSGFRGTEAFF. The DNA of the CDR3 is TGTGCCAGCAGTGGGTTTCGGGGGACTGAAGCTTTCTTT. The full variable domain, rest sourced from reference TRBV2 and TRBJ1-1, is EPEVTQTPSHQVTQMGQEVILRCVPISNHLYFYWYRQILGQKVEFLVSFYNNEISEKSEIFDDQFSVERPDGSNFTLKIRSTKLEDSAMYFCASSGFRGTEAFFGQGTRLTVV.

This chain uses TRBV27 with TRBJ2-7, with TRBD1 identical over 9 bases. Germline lookup yields CDR1 MNHEY and CDR2 SMNVEV (reference sequence). The CDR3 is made up of 13 amino acids. The V segment lost 6 bases and the J segment 6 bases; nucleotides outside the gene matches: 6. In DNA form, the CDR3 reads TGTGCCAGCAGCATACAGGGGGCAGGCGAGCAGTACTTC. This gives the protein CASSIQGAGEQYF.

The rearrangement links TRBV2 to TRBJ2-5; D gene uncertain. The germline CDR1 and CDR2 sequences are SNHLY and FYNNEI. Trimming removed 8 bases at V and 6 bases at J, with 10 bases between. CDR3 length: 11 amino acids. As DNA, the CDR3 is TGTGCCAGCGCAGGAGATAAGACCCAGTACTTC. This translates into CASAGDKTQYF.

This clone showed up just once. The chain couples TRBV15 to TRBJ1-2; a possible D gene is TRBD1 (5 bases). This CDR3 spans 14 amino acids. The V gene's germline CDR1 is LNHNV and CDR2 YYDKDF (reference sequence). Trimming stripped 7 bases from V and 1 base from J, with 13 bases between. CDR3 in amino acids: CATTSWGDNYGYTF. For the CDR3, the DNA is TGTGCCACCACCTCGTGGGGGGATAACTATGGCTACACCTTC.

This clone came up once. CDR3 in DNA: TGCAGCGTTGCCTTAAGGGGGGCCATAGAGACCCAGTACTTC. The encoded protein is CSVALRGAIETQYF. V gene TRBV29-1 combines with J gene TRBJ2-5; D possibly uses TRBD1 or TRBD2 (6 bases each). V lost 4 bases, J lost 4 bases, and 16 bases lay in between. The CDR3 is 14 residues long. Germline loops: CDR1 SQVTM, CDR2 ANQGSEA.

This chain joins TRBV9 and TRBJ1-1; 11 positions agree with TRBD1. Germline loops: CDR1 SGDLS, CDR2 YYNGEE. The CDR3 is 15 residues long. The V segment lost 4 bases and the J segment 3 bases; nucleotides outside the gene matches: 5. The CDR3 DNA follows: TGTGCCAGCAGCCCCGGGACAGGGGGATACACTGAAGCTTTCTTT. Its translation: CASSPGTGGYTEAFF.

This chain uses TRBV23-1 with TRBJ1-5; D perhaps matches TRBD1 (5 bases). TRBV23-1 is recorded as an ORF, its role being uncertain. This CDR3 has 14 amino acids. The V and J ends lost 7 bases and 2 bases respectively, with 12 bases between them. The CDR3 sequence: CASTGTDGNQPQHF. Here the CDR3 DNA reads TGCGCCAGCACCGGGACGGATGGCAATCAGCCCCAGCATTTT.

This clone was recorded a few times. The V gene is TRBV29-1, the J gene TRBJ1-2; D gene unclear. The CDR3 spans 8 residues. Germline CDR1 reads SQVTM; CDR2 reads ANQGSEA. V lost 7 bases and J lost 8, with 5 bases in between. The CDR3 DNA reads as TGCAGCGGAGGGGGCTACACCTTC. Protein: CSGGGYTF.

The chain joins TRBV29-1 to TRBJ1-2; unclear D gene. This CDR3 comprises 14 residues. CDR1 and CDR2 from the germline V gene are SQVTM and ANQGSEA. Trimming took 1 base from V and 4 from J, leaving 13 bases between them. This chain's CDR3 is CSVEGRGLGYGYTF. The CDR3 region has the DNA TGCAGCGTTGAAGGCCGGGGATTGGGCTATGGCTACACCTTC. Looking up the rest from reference TRBV29-1 and TRBJ1-2 gives the full variable domain: SAVISQKPSRDICQRGTSLTIQCQVDSQVTMMFWYRQQPGQSLTLIATANQGSEATYESGFVIDKFPISRPNLTFSTLTVSNMSPEDSSIYLCSVEGRGLGYGYTFGSGTRLTVV.

The chain has TRBV15 and TRBJ2-1; 8 bases match TRBD1. Germline-derived CDR1 and CDR2 are LNHNV and YYDKDF (reference sequence). The CDR3 is made up of 17 amino acids. V lost 0 bases to trimming and J lost 7 bases; unmatched junction nucleotides: 11. CDR3 in amino acids: CATSRDFGTGGGNEQFF. The CDR3, as DNA: TGTGCCACCAGCAGAGATTTTGGGACAGGCGGCGGGAATGAGCAGTTCTTC.